One sample yielded the 24 T cell receptor beta chains listed below, sequenced in a study of CD8 T cells in Susac syndrome (dated by TCRdb to between 2018 and 2021). The library came from the immunoSEQ multiplex PCR assay. RNA was extracted using the RNeasy kit, and about 0.5 to 1 ug of the RNA was reverse transcribed with random hexamers. TCRdb reran the public reads through fastp at Q25 and MiXCR, keeping productive beta chains. Entries are consolidated by CDR3 protein sequence, retaining the most common genes and DNA. The table for this sample lists some 200,000 distinct CDR3 sequences; about 95% of them were counted only once. 0.1% of the sample rests with the top ten. The specimen sequenced was CD4+ T cells from PBMCs. These receptors came from a human donor in good health.

The chain recombines TRBV15 with TRBJ1-1; D gene ambiguous. This CDR3 has 15 residues. V was clipped by 0 bases and J by 3 bases, with 11 bases between them. Germline lookup yields CDR1 LNHNV and CDR2 YYDKDF (reference sequence). CDR3 sequence (DNA): TGTGCCACCAGCAGAGATCGGTCCAAAGACACTGAAGCTTTCTTT. Its translation: CATSRDRSKDTEAFF.

This rearrangement joins TRBV20-1 to TRBJ2-7; D gene ambiguous. Germline CDR1 reads DFQATT; CDR2 reads SNEGSKA (reference sequence). This CDR3 has 13 amino acids. Deletions cut 6 bases from V and 3 bases from J, with 15 bases between. CDR3 sequence reads: CSAYSGGVYEQYF. The CDR3 DNA is TGCAGTGCGTATTCAGGTGGAGTCTACGAGCAGTACTTC.

This clonotype was seen a single time. The J gene is TRBJ2-4, the V gene TRBV7-9; either TRBD1 or TRBD2 may supply D (5 bases each). This CDR3 spans 15 amino acids. In germline, CDR1 is SEHNR, CDR2 FQNEAQ (reference sequence). V was cut by 5 bases and J by 8 bases, with 19 bases left in between. The CDR3 region is CASSPPGPQGDIQYF. The CDR3 DNA follows: TGTGCCAGCAGCCCCCCGGGGCCACAAGGGGACATTCAGTACTTC.

This sequence joins TRBV6-2 or TRBV6-3 and TRBJ2-5; 10 bases align to TRBD2. The CDR3 extends over 13 amino acids. The V segment lost 8 bases and the J segment 7 bases; nucleotides outside the gene matches: 7. CDR1 is MNHEY, CDR2 SVGEGT, per germline. CDR3 protein: CASLASGSVTQYF. The CDR3 DNA follows: TGTGCCAGCTTGGCTAGCGGGAGTGTGACCCAGTACTTC.

V gene TRBV18 combines with J gene TRBJ2-5, with D possibly TRBD1 on 6 matching bases. Trimming took 3 bases from V and 2 from J, leaving 7 bases between them. CDR1 is KGHSH and CDR2 is LQKENI in the germline V gene. The CDR3 totals 13 residues. The DNA for the CDR3 is TGTGCCAGCTCACCTGGACAGCAAGAGACCCAGTACTTC. The encoded protein is CASSPGQQETQYF.

The table lists this clonotype with a count of one. The chain has TRBV28 and TRBJ2-7, with 12 nucleotides matching TRBD2. This CDR3 comprises 19 residues. J was trimmed by 4 bases and V by 5 bases; bases with no gene match: 18. CDR1 MDHEN and CDR2 SYDVKM come from the germline V gene. CDR3 nucleotides: TGTGCCAGCAGTGGGGGACTAGCGGGCTTCCCACAACTGACGTACGAGCAGTACTTC. Amino acid sequence: CASSGGLAGFPQLTYEQYF.

The CDR3 coding sequence is TGTGCCAGCAGTGCCGGGACGACGAGCAATCAGCCCCAGCATTTT. Translating it yields CASSAGTTSNQPQHF. The chain carries TRBV6-1 and TRBJ1-5, with D perhaps matching TRBD1 (5 bases). Looked up from germline, CDR1 is MNHNS and CDR2 is SASEGT. Trimming shortened V by 4 bases and J by 1 base, and 11 bases separated the two germline ends. This CDR3 spans 15 amino acids.

The table lists this clonotype with a few counts. V usage is TRBV4-3 and J usage is TRBJ2-1, with 7 bases that match TRBD2. The germline V gene encodes CDR1 LGHNA and CDR2 YSLEER. After removal of 0 bases from V and 6 bases from J, the junction contained 5 bases not matched to a gene. This CDR3 region has 15 residues. CDR3 amino acids: CASSQEGLFGNEQFF. In DNA form, the CDR3 reads TGCGCCAGCAGCCAAGAGGGACTATTTGGCAATGAGCAGTTCTTC.

The V gene is TRBV2, the J gene TRBJ2-3, with TRBD2 matching over 13 bases. Germline assignment: CDR1 SNHLY and CDR2 FYNNEI. This CDR3 is built from 16 residues. V shed 2 bases, J shed 7 bases, and the junction held 6 bases outside the gene matches. The CDR3 here is CASSELMTSGRYTQYF. CDR3 bases: TGTGCCAGCAGTGAATTGATGACTAGCGGGAGGTATACGCAGTATTTT.

The chain recombines TRBV20-1 with TRBJ2-3; D not resolved. The CDR3 length is 12 residues. CDR1 and CDR2 from the germline V gene are DFQATT and SNEGSKA (reference sequence). The V end lost 3 bases, the J end lost 5 bases, and 9 bases lay between the germline ends. The CDR3: CSASLVGDTQYF. The CDR3 DNA reads TGCAGTGCTAGCTTGGTGGGAGATACGCAGTATTTT.

V gene TRBV7-3 combines with J gene TRBJ2-1, with D perhaps matching TRBD2 (6 bases). The germline CDR1 and CDR2 sequences are SGHTA and FQGTGA. There are 13 residues in the CDR3. With 5 bases removed from V and 10 bases from J, the gap between germline ends came to 15 bases. CDR3 region: CASSPPSAREQFF. The CDR3 DNA sequence: TGTGCCAGCAGCCCCCCTAGCGCCCGCGAGCAGTTCTTC.

V and J are TRBV6-5 and TRBJ2-2; possibly TRBD1 for D (6 bases). V shed 6 bases and J shed 0 bases, with 11 bases lying between them. The CDR3 contains 15 residues. Germline CDR1 is MNHEY and CDR2 is SVGAGI. CDR3 sequence: CASSRDTSNTGELFF. CDR3 coding DNA: TGTGCCAGCAGCCGGGACACGTCGAACACCGGGGAGCTGTTTTTT.

The gene calls are TRBV7-2 and TRBJ2-7; TRBD2 agrees at 10 bases. From germline, CDR1 is SGHTA and CDR2 FQGNSA. V shed 4 bases and J 2 bases; nucleotides not matched to a gene: 5. The CDR3 has 15 amino acids. This CDR3 is CASSSASGSTYEQYF. For the CDR3, the DNA is TGTGCCAGCAGCTCCGCTAGCGGGAGTACCTACGAGCAGTACTTC.

This chain uses TRBV7-9 with TRBJ2-3, with TRBD1 matching 7 bases. The CDR3 contains 17 residues. The V gene end was trimmed by 2 bases and the J gene end by 0 bases; junction bases not matched to a gene: 8. Looked up from germline, CDR1 is SEHNR and CDR2 is FQNEAQ (reference sequence). The CDR3 bases are TGTGCCAGCAGCTTAACGGGGACAGTCACTAGCACAGATACGCAGTATTTT. Protein sequence: CASSLTGTVTSTDTQYF.

The chain couples TRBV29-1 to TRBJ2-3; D is undetermined. The germline V and J ends were trimmed by 0 bases and 0 bases, with 7 bases remaining between them. This CDR3 has 14 amino acids. Germline V CDR1 and CDR2: SQVTM, ANQGSEA. CDR3 nucleotides: TGCAGCGTTGAAGATACGGGTAGCACAGATACGCAGTATTTT. This gives the protein CSVEDTGSTDTQYF.

This clonotype is a singleton in its sample. The genes are TRBV5-1 and TRBJ2-1, with D hard to call. The ends were cut back, 1 base at V and 4 bases at J, with 12 bases in the middle. Germline assignment: CDR1 SGHRS and CDR2 YFSETQ. This CDR3 comprises 15 residues. The chain's CDR3 is CASSLSLAAYNEQFF. The CDR3 DNA sequence: TGCGCCAGCAGCTTGAGTTTGGCAGCGTACAATGAGCAGTTCTTC.

The gene calls are TRBV12-3 or TRBV12-4 and TRBJ1-2; D is uncertain. The CDR3 spans 13 residues. V lost 6 bases and J lost 4, with 12 bases in between. Written as DNA, the CDR3 is TGTGCCAGCAGCCTGATGGGGTTCTATGGCTACACCTTC. Its translation: CASSLMGFYGYTF.

This chain uses TRBV4-3 with TRBJ2-1; no reliable D call. V gave up 4 bases and J gave up 4 bases, with 8 bases separating them. CDR3 length: 13 amino acids. Germline-derived CDR1 and CDR2 are LGHNA and YSLEER. The CDR3 loop reads CASSRTRYNEQFF. The CDR3 nucleotides read TGCGCCAGCAGCCGTACCAGGTACAATGAGCAGTTCTTC.

This chain joins TRBV4-2 and TRBJ2-1; 8 bases match TRBD1. The germline V gene has CDR1 LGHNA and CDR2 YNFKEQ. The trim removed 4 bases at V and 5 bases at J, leaving 7 bases unmatched. The CDR3 runs to 15 residues. CDR3 residues: CASSRRGLRNNEQFF. The CDR3 DNA reads TGTGCCAGCAGCCGCAGGGGGCTTCGAAACAATGAGCAGTTCTTC.

The chain joins TRBV3-1 to TRBJ1-2, with TRBD1 matching over 8 bases. The germline gives CDR1 LGHDT, CDR2 YNNKEL (reference sequence). This CDR3 is 14 amino acids long. V lost 1 base and J lost 4; bases outside the gene matches: 2. This chain's CDR3 is CASSQGGTGYGYTF. The CDR3 DNA reads TGTGCCAGCAGCCAAGGCGGGACAGGCTATGGCTACACCTTC.

The chain uses TRBV13 and TRBJ2-3; 7 bases are a match to TRBD2. J gave up 2 bases and V 5 bases, and 13 bases lay outside the gene matches. The CDR3 spans 17 residues. Germline CDR1 reads PRHDT; CDR2 reads FYEKMQ (reference sequence). The CDR3 is CASSPTRGTRATDTQYF. The CDR3 DNA sequence: TGTGCCAGCAGCCCAACGCGGGGGACCCGGGCCACAGATACGCAGTATTTT.

This chain joins TRBV27 and TRBJ2-7, with TRBD2 identical over 14 bases. Germline loops: CDR1 MNHEY, CDR2 SMNVEV (reference sequence). V gave up 5 bases and J gave up 3 bases; unmatched junction bases: 3. The CDR3 is 15 amino acids. CDR3 protein: CASSAGLAGVYEQYF. The CDR3 region has the DNA TGTGCCAGCAGTGCGGGACTAGCGGGAGTCTACGAGCAGTACTTC.

V usage is TRBV7-8 and J usage is TRBJ2-7; 7 bases align to TRBD2. The ends lost 0 bases at V and 3 bases at J; junction bases unmatched: 17. Germline assignment: CDR1 SGHVS and CDR2 FQNEAQ. The CDR3 extends over 19 amino acids. In DNA, the CDR3 is TGTGCCAGCAGCTTAGCCCAGGGCCACCGACTCGGGGGGTTCTACGAGCAGTACTTC. This codes for CASSLAQGHRLGGFYEQYF.

This chain connects TRBV3-1 to TRBJ1-2, with unresolved D. The length of the CDR3 is 14 residues. The V gene lost 0 bases and the J gene lost 10 bases, with 15 bases spanning the gap. Germline lookup yields CDR1 LGHDT and CDR2 YNNKEL (reference sequence). CDR3 amino acids: CASSQDERVGDYTF. The DNA of the CDR3 is TGTGCCAGCAGCCAAGATGAGCGCGTTGGCGACTACACCTTC.